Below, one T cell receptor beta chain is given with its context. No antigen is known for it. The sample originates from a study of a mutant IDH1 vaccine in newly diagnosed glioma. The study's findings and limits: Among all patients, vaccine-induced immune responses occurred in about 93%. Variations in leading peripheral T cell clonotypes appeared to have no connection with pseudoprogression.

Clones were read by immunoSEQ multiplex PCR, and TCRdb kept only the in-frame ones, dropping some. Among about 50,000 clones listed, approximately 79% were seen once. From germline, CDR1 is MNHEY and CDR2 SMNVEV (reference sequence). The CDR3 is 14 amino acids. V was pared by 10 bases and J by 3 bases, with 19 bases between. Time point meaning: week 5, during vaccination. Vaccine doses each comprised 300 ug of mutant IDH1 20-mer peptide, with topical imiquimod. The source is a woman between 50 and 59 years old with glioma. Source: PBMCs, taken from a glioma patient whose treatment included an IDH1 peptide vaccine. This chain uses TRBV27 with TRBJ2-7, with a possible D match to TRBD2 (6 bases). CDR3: CATGGIKKGYEQYF. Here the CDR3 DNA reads TGTGCCACCGGCGGGATTAAGAAAGGCTACGAGCAGTACTTC.